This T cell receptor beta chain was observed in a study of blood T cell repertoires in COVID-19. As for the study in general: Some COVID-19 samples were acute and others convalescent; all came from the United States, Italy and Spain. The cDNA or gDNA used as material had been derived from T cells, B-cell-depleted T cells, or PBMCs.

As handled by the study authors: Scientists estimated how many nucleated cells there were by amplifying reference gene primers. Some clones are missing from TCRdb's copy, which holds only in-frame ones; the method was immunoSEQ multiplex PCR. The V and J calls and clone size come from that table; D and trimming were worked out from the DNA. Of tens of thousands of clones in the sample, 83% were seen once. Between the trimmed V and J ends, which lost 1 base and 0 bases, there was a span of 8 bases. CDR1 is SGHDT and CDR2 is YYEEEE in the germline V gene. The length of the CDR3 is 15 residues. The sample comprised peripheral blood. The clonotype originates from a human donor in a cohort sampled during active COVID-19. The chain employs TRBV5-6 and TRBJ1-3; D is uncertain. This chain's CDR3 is CASSLRALSGNTIYF. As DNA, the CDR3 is TGTGCCAGCAGCTTGCGAGCCCTCTCTGGAAACACCATATATTTT.